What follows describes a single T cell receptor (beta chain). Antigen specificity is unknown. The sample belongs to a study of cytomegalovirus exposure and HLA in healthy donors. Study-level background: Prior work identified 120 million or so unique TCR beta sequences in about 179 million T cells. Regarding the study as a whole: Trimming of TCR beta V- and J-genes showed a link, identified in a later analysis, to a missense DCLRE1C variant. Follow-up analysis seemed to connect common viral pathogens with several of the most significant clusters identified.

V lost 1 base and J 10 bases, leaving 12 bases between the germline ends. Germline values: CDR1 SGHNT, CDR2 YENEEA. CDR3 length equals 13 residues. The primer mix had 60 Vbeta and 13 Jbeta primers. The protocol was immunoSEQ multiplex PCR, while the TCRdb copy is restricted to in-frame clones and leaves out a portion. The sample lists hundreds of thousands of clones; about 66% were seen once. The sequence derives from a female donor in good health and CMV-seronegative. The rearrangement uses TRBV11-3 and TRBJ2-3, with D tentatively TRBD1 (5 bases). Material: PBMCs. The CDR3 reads CASSLAPGRAQYF. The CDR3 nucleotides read TGTGCCAGCAGCTTAGCCCCAGGCAGGGCGCAGTATTTT. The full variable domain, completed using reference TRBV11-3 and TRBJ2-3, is EAGVVQSPRYKIIEKKQPVAFWCNPISGHNTLYWYLQNLGQGPELLIRYENEEAVDDSQLPKDRFSAERLKGVDSTLKIQPAELGDSAVYLCASSLAPGRAQYFGPGTRLTVL.